What follows is one T cell receptor (beta chain) and its context. The protocol was immunoSEQ multiplex PCR, while the TCRdb copy is restricted to in-frame clones and leaves out a portion. The repertoire has some 250,000 clones, around 89% of them found once; the top ten carry under 10%. The source of the sample is a study of blood T cell repertoires in COVID-19. Per the germline V gene, CDR1 is MDHEN and CDR2 is SYDVKM. The CDR3 length is 16 residues. The V end lost 6 bases, the J end lost 7 bases, and 19 bases lay between the germline ends. The sample taken for sequencing was PBMCs or T cells enriched from blood (not recorded which). The source is a man aged 35 to 55 who had recovered from COVID-19. The chain uses TRBV28 and TRBJ1-6; a possible D gene is TRBD1 (6 bases). The CDR3 loop is CASRTRLQGRNSPLHF. CDR3 coding DNA: TGTGCCAGCAGAACCCGATTACAGGGACGGAATTCACCCCTCCACTTT.